Each of the 3 T cell receptor beta chains below was sequenced from the same sample in a study of technical replicates of blood from a few donors. TCRdb's copy holds only in-frame clones and misses some; the assay was immunoSEQ multiplex PCR. The sample shows nearly 80,000 clones, around 90% of them seen only once. What was sequenced was T cells isolated from PBMCs. Source of these receptors: a human donor in good health.

The gene calls are TRBV5-4 and TRBJ1-3; D unresolved. The CDR3 loop spans 14 amino acids. Germline lookup yields CDR1 SGHNT and CDR2 YYREEE (reference sequence). V was shortened by 0 bases and J by 4 bases, with 8 bases between the two germline ends. The CDR3 spells CASSLDSSGNTIYF. DNA for the CDR3: TGTGCCAGCAGCTTGGACAGCTCGGGAAACACCATATATTTT.

The chain joins TRBV20-1 to TRBJ2-1, with 7 positions matching TRBD2. CDR3 length: 11 amino acids. CDR1 and CDR2 from the germline V gene are DFQATT and SNEGSKA (reference sequence). V trimming: 6 bases; J trimming: 8 bases; junction bases outside the gene matches: 4. The CDR3 DNA is TGCAGTGCAACCGGGGGGTATGAGCAGTTCTTC. Translated, it gives CSATGGYEQFF.

V usage is TRBV11-2 and J usage is TRBJ2-1, with 7 bases aligning to TRBD1. Germline V gene data show CDR1 as SGHAT and CDR2 as FQNNGV. This CDR3 spans 14 amino acids. J was trimmed by 5 bases and V by 5 bases; bases with no gene match: 6. CDR3 region: CASSHRGPHNEQFF. Written as DNA, the CDR3 is TGTGCCAGCAGCCACAGGGGCCCCCACAATGAGCAGTTCTTC.